This is a list of T cell receptor beta chains from one sample in a study of blood T cell repertoires in COVID-19. Sequenced by immunoSEQ multiplex PCR; TCRdb stores in-frame clones only, minus some. The repertoire consists of about 94,000 clones, with less than 85% occurring once and the leading ten covering 3.5% to 4%. Specimen: peripheral blood. These TCRs come from a man in his sixties or seventies with COVID-19, enrolled during active disease. The CDR3 runs from the conserved cysteine through the conserved F or W. The D gene is left open where the match is weak. Rows may omit the clone size; those that give it use once, few, many or a size class.

clone_size: few; v_call: TRBV6-5; j_call: TRBJ2-7; d_call: TRBD1; cdr3_length: 16; cdr3_aa: CASSYTAGTGNYEQYF; cdr3_nt: TGTGCCAGCAGTTACACGGCGGGGACAGGAAACTACGAGCAGTACTTC
clone_size: -; v_call: TRBV7-3; j_call: TRBJ2-2; d_call: -; cdr3_length: 13; cdr3_aa: CASSLGSSGELFF; cdr3_nt: TGTGCCAGCAGCTTAGGGAGCTCCGGGGAGCTGTTTTTT
clone_size: -; v_call: TRBV6-2/TRBV6-3; j_call: TRBJ2-1; d_call: TRBD2; cdr3_length: 15; cdr3_aa: CASSQGLAGYNEQFF; cdr3_nt: TGTGCCAGCAGTCAGGGACTAGCGGGCTACAATGAGCAGTTCTTC
clone_size: -; v_call: TRBV7-7; j_call: TRBJ2-3; d_call: -; cdr3_length: 15; cdr3_aa: CASSLLGRTTDTQYF; cdr3_nt: TGTGCTAGCAGCTTATTAGGGAGGACCACAGATACGCAGTATTTT
clone_size: -; v_call: TRBV7-6; j_call: TRBJ2-2; d_call: -; cdr3_length: 16; cdr3_aa: CASSLVRQGSTGELFF; cdr3_nt: TGTGCCAGCAGCTTAGTAAGGCAGGGGTCCACCGGGGAGCTGTTTTTT
clone_size: once; v_call: TRBV4-3; j_call: TRBJ1-5; d_call: TRBD1; cdr3_length: 17; cdr3_aa: CASSQGIQGMGDQPQHF; cdr3_nt: TGCGCCAGCAGCCAGGGAATACAGGGGATGGGCGATCAGCCCCAGCATTTT
clone_size: -; v_call: TRBV3-1/TRBV3-2; j_call: TRBJ2-1; d_call: TRBD2; cdr3_length: 15; cdr3_aa: CASTQSGRGNNEQFF; cdr3_nt: TGTGCCAGCACCCAAAGCGGGAGGGGAAACAATGAGCAGTTCTTC
clone_size: -; v_call: TRBV7-2; j_call: TRBJ2-2; d_call: TRBD2; cdr3_length: 19; cdr3_aa: CASSLSPLGGTSGTGELFF; cdr3_nt: TGTGCCAGCAGCTTATCCCCTTTGGGGGGGACTAGCGGGACCGGGGAGCTGTTTTTT
clone_size: -; v_call: TRBV5-4; j_call: TRBJ2-1; d_call: TRBD1; cdr3_length: 14; cdr3_aa: CASRPDRGSGEQFF; cdr3_nt: TGTGCCAGCCGCCCGGACAGGGGGTCAGGTGAGCAGTTCTTC
clone_size: -; v_call: TRBV4-3; j_call: TRBJ2-2; d_call: -; cdr3_length: 14; cdr3_aa: CASSQEERTGELFF; cdr3_nt: TGCGCCAGCAGCCAAGAGGAGAGGACCGGGGAGCTGTTTTTT
clone_size: -; v_call: TRBV5-6; j_call: TRBJ1-5; d_call: -; cdr3_length: 16; cdr3_aa: CASSLSAREGNQPQHF; cdr3_nt: TGTGCCAGCAGCTTATCAGCCAGGGAAGGCAATCAGCCCCAGCATTTT
clone_size: -; v_call: TRBV7-2; j_call: TRBJ2-7; d_call: TRBD1; cdr3_length: 15; cdr3_aa: CASSLVGTGGGEQYF; cdr3_nt: TGTGCCAGCAGCTTAGTCGGGACAGGGGGTGGCGAGCAGTACTTC
clone_size: few; v_call: TRBV5-4; j_call: TRBJ1-2; d_call: -; cdr3_length: 15; cdr3_aa: CASNGGAHGNYGYTF; cdr3_nt: TGTGCCAGCAATGGGGGGGCGCATGGGAACTATGGCTACACCTTC
clone_size: once; v_call: TRBV9; j_call: TRBJ2-3; d_call: -; cdr3_length: 17; cdr3_aa: CASSPLGSHLKGDTQYF; cdr3_nt: TGTGCCAGCAGCCCACTAGGATCGCACCTCAAGGGAGATACGCAGTATTTT
clone_size: -; v_call: TRBV9; j_call: TRBJ2-7; d_call: TRBD1; cdr3_length: 16; cdr3_aa: CASSAEIGTGIDEQYF; cdr3_nt: TGTGCCAGCAGCGCCGAGATTGGGACAGGGATCGACGAGCAGTACTTC
clone_size: -; v_call: TRBV28; j_call: TRBJ1-3; d_call: TRBD1; cdr3_length: 14; cdr3_aa: CATRPGQGRNTIYF; cdr3_nt: TGTGCCACCCGTCCGGGACAGGGACGAAACACCATATATTTT
clone_size: -; v_call: TRBV2; j_call: TRBJ2-4; d_call: -; cdr3_length: 11; cdr3_aa: CASGQREIQYF; cdr3_nt: TGTGCCAGCGGTCAGAGGGAGATTCAGTACTTC
clone_size: -; v_call: TRBV11-3; j_call: TRBJ2-1; d_call: -; cdr3_length: 13; cdr3_aa: CASSLVPRDEQFF; cdr3_nt: TGTGCCAGCAGCTTAGTTCCTAGAGATGAGCAGTTCTTC
clone_size: -; v_call: TRBV5-1; j_call: TRBJ2-7; d_call: -; cdr3_length: 16; cdr3_aa: CASSLADTLASYEQYF; cdr3_nt: TGCGCCAGCAGCTTGGCCGACACTCTAGCCTCCTACGAGCAGTACTTC
clone_size: -; v_call: TRBV18; j_call: TRBJ1-3; d_call: -; cdr3_length: 15; cdr3_aa: CASSPPSGSGNTIYF; cdr3_nt: TGTGCCAGCTCACCACCGTCCGGGAGTGGAAACACCATATATTTT
clone_size: -; v_call: TRBV7-2; j_call: TRBJ2-5; d_call: TRBD2; cdr3_length: 18; cdr3_aa: CASSYPSGRAVDWETQYF; cdr3_nt: TGTGCCAGCAGCTACCCTAGCGGGAGGGCCGTCGATTGGGAGACCCAGTACTTC
clone_size: once; v_call: TRBV5-4; j_call: TRBJ2-7; d_call: TRBD2; cdr3_length: 13; cdr3_aa: CASSLPGGDEQYF; cdr3_nt: TGTGCCAGCAGCCTTCCCGGGGGGGACGAGCAGTACTTC
clone_size: once; v_call: TRBV11-1; j_call: TRBJ2-2; d_call: -; cdr3_length: 13; cdr3_aa: CASSAGFTGELFF; cdr3_nt: TGTGCCAGCAGTGCAGGGTTCACCGGGGAGCTGTTTTTT
clone_size: -; v_call: TRBV5-6; j_call: TRBJ2-5; d_call: -; cdr3_length: 15; cdr3_aa: CASSSARLLRETQYF; cdr3_nt: TGTGCCAGCAGCAGCGCGAGGCTTCTACGGGAGACCCAGTACTTC
clone_size: few; v_call: TRBV10-3; j_call: TRBJ1-2; d_call: TRBD1; cdr3_length: 16; cdr3_aa: CAIRTTGTGVPYGYTF; cdr3_nt: TGTGCCATCAGAACCACCGGGACAGGGGTACCCTATGGCTACACCTTC
clone_size: few; v_call: TRBV5-1; j_call: TRBJ2-7; d_call: -; cdr3_length: 12; cdr3_aa: CASSGQFYEQYF; cdr3_nt: TGCGCCAGCAGCGGGCAGTTCTACGAGCAGTACTTC
clone_size: -; v_call: TRBV19; j_call: TRBJ2-5; d_call: TRBD1; cdr3_length: 15; cdr3_aa: CASSIEGTGQGTQYF; cdr3_nt: TGTGCCAGTAGTATAGAGGGGACAGGGCAGGGGACCCAGTACTTC
clone_size: -; v_call: TRBV10-3; j_call: TRBJ1-1; d_call: -; cdr3_length: 12; cdr3_aa: CAISRENTEAFF; cdr3_nt: TGTGCCATCAGCAGGGAGAACACTGAAGCTTTCTTT
clone_size: -; v_call: TRBV6-2/TRBV6-3; j_call: TRBJ2-1; d_call: TRBD2; cdr3_length: 15; cdr3_aa: CASIPGGRLNNEQFF; cdr3_nt: TGTGCCAGCATCCCGGGGGGGAGGCTCAACAATGAGCAGTTCTTC
clone_size: few; v_call: TRBV6-5; j_call: TRBJ2-7; d_call: TRBD1; cdr3_length: 12; cdr3_aa: CASRTGSYEQYF; cdr3_nt: TGTGCCAGCCGGACAGGGTCCTACGAGCAGTACTTC
clone_size: many; v_call: TRBV2; j_call: TRBJ1-5; d_call: -; cdr3_length: 15; cdr3_aa: CASISDIYSNQPQHF; cdr3_nt: TGTGCCAGCATCAGTGACATATATAGCAATCAGCCCCAGCATTTT
clone_size: -; v_call: TRBV28; j_call: TRBJ2-7; d_call: -; cdr3_length: 14; cdr3_aa: CASSLVYRTYEQYF; cdr3_nt: TGTGCCAGCAGTTTAGTCTACAGAACCTACGAGCAGTACTTC
clone_size: -; v_call: TRBV4-2; j_call: TRBJ2-7; d_call: -; cdr3_length: 16; cdr3_aa: CASSPLEAGGYRGQYF; cdr3_nt: TGTGCCAGCAGCCCTCTGGAGGCAGGGGGGTACCGAGGGCAGTACTTC
clone_size: -; v_call: TRBV6-1; j_call: TRBJ1-5; d_call: -; cdr3_length: 16; cdr3_aa: CASSEMTGYSNQPQHF; cdr3_nt: TGTGCCAGCAGTGAAATGACAGGTTATAGCAATCAGCCCCAGCATTTT
clone_size: -; v_call: TRBV7-2; j_call: TRBJ2-7; d_call: -; cdr3_length: 13; cdr3_aa: CASSLGLRDEQYF; cdr3_nt: TGTGCCAGCAGCTTAGGGTTGAGGGACGAGCAGTACTTC
clone_size: few; v_call: TRBV28; j_call: TRBJ1-2; d_call: -; cdr3_length: 16; cdr3_aa: CASSIRDTTFNYGYTF; cdr3_nt: TGTGCCAGCAGTATCCGGGACACGACCTTCAACTATGGCTACACCTTC
clone_size: -; v_call: TRBV5-5; j_call: TRBJ2-2; d_call: TRBD2; cdr3_length: 17; cdr3_aa: CASGQGLAGLNTGELFF; cdr3_nt: TGTGCCAGCGGTCAGGGACTAGCGGGATTGAACACCGGGGAGCTGTTTTTT
clone_size: -; v_call: TRBV28; j_call: TRBJ1-4; d_call: -; cdr3_length: 16; cdr3_aa: CASSSGLSTTNEKLFF; cdr3_nt: TGTGCCAGCAGTTCAGGTCTATCTACAACTAATGAAAAACTGTTTTTT
clone_size: -; v_call: TRBV4-2; j_call: TRBJ2-1; d_call: -; cdr3_length: 17; cdr3_aa: CASSQEIRRDSYNEQFF; cdr3_nt: TGTGCCAGCAGCCAAGAAATAAGGAGGGACTCCTACAATGAGCAGTTCTTC
clone_size: -; v_call: TRBV9; j_call: TRBJ1-4; d_call: -; cdr3_length: 14; cdr3_aa: CASSVGQGGEKLFF; cdr3_nt: TGTGCCAGCAGCGTAGGGCAGGGTGGTGAAAAACTGTTTTTT
clone_size: -; v_call: TRBV5-1; j_call: TRBJ2-3; d_call: TRBD2; cdr3_length: 16; cdr3_aa: CASSSRTSGGTDTQYF; cdr3_nt: TGCGCCAGCAGCTCCAGGACTAGCGGGGGCACAGATACGCAGTATTTT